The 17 T cell receptor beta chains below come from one sample, sequenced in a study of control samples from healthy donors and cancer patients. The data were produced by immunoSEQ multiplex PCR, yet TCRdb's version contains in-frame clones alone and is incomplete. There are around 82,000 clones in the sample; 75% to 90% occur only once, and roughly 6.9% lies in the top ten. Sequenced material: blood. These receptor sequences come from a man between 45 and 60 years old in good health.

The chain carries TRBV5-6 and TRBJ1-6; D unclear. Germline CDR1 SGHDT, CDR2 YYEEEE. Trimming took 4 bases from V and 8 from J, leaving 10 bases between them. This CDR3 region has 13 residues. The DNA of the CDR3 is TGTGCCAGCAGCACAAGGACGGATTCACCCCTCCACTTT. Translation gives CASSTRTDSPLHF.

This chain links TRBV12-3 or TRBV12-4 with TRBJ2-7; TRBD2 aligns across 7 bases. Losses at the gene ends were 6 bases for V and 7 bases for J; bases not matched to a gene: 9. The CDR3 extends over 13 amino acids. The CDR3 sequence: CASRLASWGEQYF. In DNA, the CDR3 is TGTGCCAGCAGACTAGCGTCTTGGGGGGAGCAGTACTTC.

This rearrangement joins TRBV11-2 to TRBJ2-1, with 8 positions matching TRBD2. The V gene's germline CDR1 is SGHAT and CDR2 FQNNGV. After removal of 2 bases from V and 10 bases from J, the junction contained 10 bases not matched to a gene. The CDR3 length is 15 residues. The CDR3 bases are TGTGCCAGCAGCTTACTACGGCGGGGGGCCCGGGAGCAGTTCTTC. Residues: CASSLLRRGAREQFF.

The chain combines TRBV10-3 with TRBJ2-7; 9 positions match TRBD1. CDR3 length: 16 residues. With V trimmed by 6 bases and J by 2 bases, 11 bases remained unmatched. Per germline, CDR1 ENHRY and CDR2 SYGVKD. CDR3 residues: CAIRRTPGQGTYEQYF. The CDR3 bases are TGTGCCATCAGAAGAACTCCGGGACAGGGAACCTACGAGCAGTACTTC.

The count of this clone is one. The chain carries TRBV5-5 and TRBJ2-1; TRBD1 is a possible D gene (8 bases). This CDR3 region has 17 residues. V was pared by 1 base and J by 2 bases, with 16 bases between. Germline CDR1 and CDR2: SGHKS and YYEKEE (reference sequence). CDR3 nucleotide sequence: TGTGCCAGCAGCTTGTACCGACAGGGGAGGGCCTACAATGAGCAGTTCTTC. Protein sequence: CASSLYRQGRAYNEQFF.

The chain links TRBV24-1 to TRBJ2-3, with 9 bases identical to TRBD1. The CDR3 runs 17 residues. CDR1 and CDR2 (germline): KGHDR, SFDVKD. The V gene end was trimmed by 2 bases and the J gene end by 0 bases; junction bases not matched to a gene: 5. The CDR3 bases are TGTGCCACCAGTGATTGGGGGACAGGGAGAAGCACAGATACGCAGTATTTT. This codes for CATSDWGTGRSTDTQYF.

The J gene is TRBJ2-5, the V gene TRBV30; D may be TRBD1 (5 bases). The V and J ends lost 4 bases and 7 bases respectively, with 16 bases between them. Germline V lookup: CDR1 GTSNPN, CDR2 SVGIG (reference sequence). The CDR3 consists of 13 residues. As DNA, the CDR3 is TGTGCCTGGACGTCATCTGATCAGGGGACCCAGTACTTC. Protein: CAWTSSDQGTQYF.

The V call is TRBV10-2, the J call TRBJ1-5; 12 nucleotides align to TRBD1. The CDR3 extends over 17 amino acids. The ends lost 5 bases at V and 4 bases at J; junction bases unmatched: 9. Germline lookup yields CDR1 WSHSY and CDR2 SAAADI. CDR3 residues: CASSQTPGQGANQPQHF. Written as DNA, the CDR3 is TGCGCCAGCAGTCAAACCCCGGGACAGGGGGCGAATCAGCCCCAGCATTTT.

The chain carries TRBV27 and TRBJ2-1, with 14 nucleotides matching TRBD2. This CDR3 comprises 14 residues. Germline values: CDR1 MNHEY, CDR2 SMNVEV (reference sequence). J was trimmed by 4 bases and V by 8 bases; bases with no gene match: 1. In DNA, the CDR3 is TGTGCCAGCGGACTAGCGGGGGGATACAATGAGCAGTTCTTC. Translation gives CASGLAGGYNEQFF.

The V gene is TRBV30, the J gene TRBJ2-3, with 7 bases fitting TRBD2. Germline CDR1 GTSNPN, CDR2 SVGIG (reference sequence). This CDR3 is built from 13 residues. Trimming removed 4 bases from V and 2 bases from J; junction bases left unmatched: 3. The CDR3 loop is CAWTSGNTDTQYF. As DNA, the CDR3 is TGTGCCTGGACTAGCGGAAACACAGATACGCAGTATTTT. The complete variable domain, with remaining parts taken from reference TRBV30 and TRBJ2-3, reads SQTIHQWPATLVQPVGSPLSLECTVEGTSNPNLYWYRQAAGRGLQLLFYSVGIGQISSEVPQNLSASRPQDRQFILSSKKLLLSDSGFYLCAWTSGNTDTQYFGPGTRLTVL.

The chain joins TRBV27 to TRBJ2-7; D uncertain. Trimming shortened V by 5 bases and J by 9 bases, and 11 bases separated the two germline ends. The CDR3 consists of 11 residues. Germline V gene lookup returns CDR1 MNHEY and CDR2 SMNVEV (reference sequence). This chain's CDR3 is CASSAGPLQYF. The CDR3 DNA reads TGTGCCAGCAGTGCCGGACCGTTGCAGTACTTC.

Only a few counts were recorded for this clone. DNA of the CDR3: TGTGCCAGCAGCTACCTAACAGGGGGCCGCACTGAAGCTTTCTTT. Amino acids: CASSYLTGGRTEAFF. The chain has TRBV5-6 and TRBJ1-1, with TRBD1 matching 9 bases. The trim removed 3 bases at V and 4 bases at J, leaving 7 bases unmatched. CDR3 size: 15 residues. The germline V gene encodes CDR1 SGHDT and CDR2 YYEEEE.

This chain joins TRBV18 and TRBJ1-5; 7 bases match TRBD1. The CDR3 covers 14 residues. Germline lookup yields CDR1 KGHSH and CDR2 LQKENI. V lost 6 bases, J lost 4 bases, and 6 bases stayed unmatched. The CDR3 DNA is TGTGCCAGCTCCCCAACCAGGGGGAATCAGCCCCAGCATTTT. Translation: CASSPTRGNQPQHF.

V usage is TRBV10-3 and J usage is TRBJ2-2; possible D gene TRBD2, 10 bases. The germline V gene encodes CDR1 ENHRY and CDR2 SYGVKD. There are 18 residues in the CDR3. Between the trimmed V and J ends, which lost 5 bases and 4 bases, there was a span of 23 bases. CDR3 nucleotides: TGTGCCATCAGTAAGACGGCTAGCGGGGGACAGGGCACCGGGGAGCTGTTTTTT. Translating gives CAISKTASGGQGTGELFF.

This clone was detected once. The chain couples TRBV7-2 to TRBJ2-3; tentative D call: TRBD1 (5 bases). The V and J ends lost 2 bases and 6 bases respectively, with 12 bases between them. This CDR3 comprises 14 residues. The germline gives CDR1 SGHTA, CDR2 FQGNSA. In DNA, the CDR3 is TGTGCCAGCAGCTTAAGGGGCGAAATGGATACGCAGTATTTT. This sequence encodes CASSLRGEMDTQYF.

The chain joins TRBV12-3 or TRBV12-4 to TRBJ2-1; D gene unclear. This CDR3 spans 12 amino acids. Trimming removed 3 bases from V and 10 bases from J, with 10 bases in between. CDR3 sequence reads: CASSFTGIEQFF. CDR3 DNA: TGTGCCAGCAGTTTCACGGGCATCGAGCAGTTCTTC.

The chain links TRBV30 to TRBJ2-2; 13 nucleotides match TRBD2. Germline lookup yields CDR1 GTSNPN and CDR2 SVGIG (reference sequence). The CDR3 extends over 13 amino acids. V dropped 5 bases and J dropped 8; count of bases not matched to a gene: 2. The CDR3 DNA is TGTGCCTGGGCGGGACTAGCGGGGGGGGAGCTGTTTTTT. Protein: CAWAGLAGGELFF.